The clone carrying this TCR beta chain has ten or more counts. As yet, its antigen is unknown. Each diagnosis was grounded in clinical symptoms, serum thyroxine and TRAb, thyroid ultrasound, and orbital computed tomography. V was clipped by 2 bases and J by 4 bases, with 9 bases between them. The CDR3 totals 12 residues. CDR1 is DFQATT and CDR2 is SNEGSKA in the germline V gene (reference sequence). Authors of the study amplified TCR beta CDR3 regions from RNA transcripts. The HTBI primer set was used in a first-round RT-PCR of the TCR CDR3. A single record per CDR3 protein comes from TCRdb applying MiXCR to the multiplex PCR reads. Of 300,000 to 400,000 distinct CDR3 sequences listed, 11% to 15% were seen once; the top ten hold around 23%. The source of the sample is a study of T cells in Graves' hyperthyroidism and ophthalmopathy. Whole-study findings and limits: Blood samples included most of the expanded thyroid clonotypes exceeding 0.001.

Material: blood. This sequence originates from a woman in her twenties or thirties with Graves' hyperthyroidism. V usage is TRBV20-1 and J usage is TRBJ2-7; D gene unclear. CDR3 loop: CSARMGPYEQYF. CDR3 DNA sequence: TGCAGTGCTAGAATGGGCCCTTACGAGCAGTACTTC.